A single sample gave rise to the 9 T cell receptor beta chains below, sequenced in a study of lymphopenia after photon versus proton radiotherapy. Clones were sequenced by immunoSEQ multiplex PCR, and TCRdb holds only the in-frame ones, with some missing. Of about 70,000 clones in the sample, around 90% are singletons; the top ten hold 2.2%. The source material was peripheral blood, sampled from a patient treated with photon-based radiotherapy. Receptors were obtained from a woman aged 40 to 55 with cholangiocarcinoma.

This clone was seen only a few times. V is TRBV19 and J is TRBJ2-4, with D possibly TRBD1 on 6 matching bases. The CDR3 is made up of 11 amino acids. Germline CDR1 is LNHDA and CDR2 is SQIVND (reference sequence). V was pared by 5 bases and J by 13 bases, with 12 bases between. The CDR3 is CASSGGQIQYF. CDR3 DNA: TGTGCCAGTAGTGGCGGACAGATACAGTACTTC.

The rearrangement joins TRBV5-1 to TRBJ1-2, with TRBD1 matching over 7 bases. The V gene's germline CDR1 is SGHRS and CDR2 YFSETQ. After removal of 3 bases from V and 8 bases from J, the junction contained 10 bases not matched to a gene. There are 14 residues in the CDR3. The CDR3 DNA sequence: TGCGCCAGCAGCTGGGGACAAGGGGGCGAGGGCTACACCTTC. This encodes CASSWGQGGEGYTF.

J is TRBJ2-1 and V is TRBV11-2, with D uncertain. From germline, CDR1 is SGHAT and CDR2 FQNNGV. This CDR3 region has 15 residues. V was shortened by 2 bases and J by 0 bases, with 8 bases between the two germline ends. The CDR3 spells CASSLWRSSYNEQFF. The CDR3 bases are TGTGCCAGCAGCTTATGGCGGAGCTCCTACAATGAGCAGTTCTTC.

The chain carries TRBV30 and TRBJ2-1, with a possible D match to TRBD1 (5 bases). Deletions cut 3 bases from V and 6 bases from J, with 15 bases between. The V gene's germline CDR1 is GTSNPN and CDR2 SVGIG (reference sequence). The CDR3 has 14 amino acids. In DNA form, the CDR3 reads TGTGCCTGGAGGCTAGGGGTAGCACGCAATGAGCAGTTCTTC. Translating gives CAWRLGVARNEQFF.

The V call is TRBV7-3, the J call TRBJ2-2; the match to TRBD1 covers 7 bases. This CDR3 has 16 residues. Germline CDR1 SGHTA, CDR2 FQGTGA. The ends lost 2 bases at V and 7 bases at J; junction bases unmatched: 10. Written as DNA, the CDR3 is TGTGCCAGCAGCTTATATGGAGAGGGGGCCAACGGGGAGCTGTTTTTT. Translated: CASSLYGEGANGELFF.

The chain combines TRBV27 with TRBJ1-3; no reliable D call. V shed 6 bases and J shed 0 bases, with 9 bases lying between them. Germline assignment: CDR1 MNHEY and CDR2 SMNVEV (reference sequence). The CDR3 is 14 residues long. CDR3 in amino acids: CASRAVNSGNTIYF. CDR3 sequence (DNA): TGTGCCAGCAGGGCGGTCAACTCTGGAAACACCATATATTTT.

The rearrangement links TRBV18 to TRBJ1-4; D gene ambiguous. From germline, CDR1 is KGHSH and CDR2 LQKENI. Trimming cost V 3 bases and J 0 bases, with 11 bases left between them. This CDR3 has 16 residues. CDR3 coding DNA: TGTGCCAGCTCACCGATGACGGAGGCAACTAATGAAAAACTGTTTTTT. Translation: CASSPMTEATNEKLFF. Variable domain in full (rest from reference TRBV18 and TRBJ1-4): NAGVMQNPRHLVRRRGQEARLRCSPMKGHSHVYWYRQLPEEGLKFMVYLQKENIIDESGMPKERFSAEFPKEGPSILRIQQVVRGDSAAYFCASSPMTEATNEKLFFGSGTQLSVL.

The rearrangement joins TRBV12-5 to TRBJ1-6; 12 nucleotides agree with TRBD1. V lost 7 bases, J lost 2 bases, and 12 bases stayed unmatched. This CDR3 spans 19 amino acids. Germline-derived CDR1 and CDR2 are LGHNT and FRNRAP. CDR3 residues: CASVLGDRGHRTYNSPLHF. Here the CDR3 DNA reads TGTGCTAGTGTCCTAGGGGACAGGGGGCACAGGACCTATAATTCACCCCTCCACTTT.

The chain has TRBV7-2 and TRBJ2-5, with a possible D match to TRBD2 (6 bases). The CDR3 is 14 amino acids. Germline V CDR1 and CDR2: SGHTA, FQGNSA. V lost 3 bases to trimming and J lost 1 base, with 9 bases between them. CDR3 sequence (DNA): TGTGCCAGCAGCTTTGCGGGGTTCCAAGAGACCCAGTACTTC. This codes for CASSFAGFQETQYF. Supplemented by reference TRBV7-2 and TRBJ2-5, the full variable domain reads GAGVSQSPSNKVTEKGKDVELRCDPISGHTALYWYRQSLGQGLEFLIYFQGNSAPDKSGLPSDRFSAERTGGSVSTLTIQRTQQEDSAVYLCASSFAGFQETQYFGPGTRLLVL.